This TCR beta chain is drawn from a study of T cell repertoires in aging, cancer and after chemotherapy. Across the study: Paired samples before and after chemotherapy came from chronic lymphocytic leukemia patients on fludarabine- or bendamustine-based regimens. Points from the study as a whole: Age-matched healthy donors had significantly more diverse, less clonal blood TCR repertoires than untreated cancer patients. Thymic emigration or peripheral T cell expansion may be impaired by lymphoid organ infiltration in hematological cancer.

TRB rearrangements spanning V, D and J were amplified using mixed TRB-A/B primers. TCRdb called the multiplex PCR reads again in MiXCR, with one record for every CDR3 protein. Among under 6,500 distinct CDR3 sequences listed, about 30% were seen once. The CDR3 contains 14 residues. V shed 3 bases and J shed 1 base, with 7 bases lying between them. Germline V gene data show CDR1 as MNHEY and CDR2 as SMNVEV (reference sequence). Peripheral blood genomic DNA, not sorted cells or RNA, was the template. Worth noting for this clonotype: Its antigen is currently unknown.

The genes are TRBV27 and TRBJ1-5, with D unclear. The TCR originated in a human donor with a blood cancer. Sequencing used blood. CDR3 protein: CASSFLASNQPQHF. The DNA for the CDR3 is TGTGCCAGCAGTTTTCTGGCAAGCAATCAGCCCCAGCATTTT.